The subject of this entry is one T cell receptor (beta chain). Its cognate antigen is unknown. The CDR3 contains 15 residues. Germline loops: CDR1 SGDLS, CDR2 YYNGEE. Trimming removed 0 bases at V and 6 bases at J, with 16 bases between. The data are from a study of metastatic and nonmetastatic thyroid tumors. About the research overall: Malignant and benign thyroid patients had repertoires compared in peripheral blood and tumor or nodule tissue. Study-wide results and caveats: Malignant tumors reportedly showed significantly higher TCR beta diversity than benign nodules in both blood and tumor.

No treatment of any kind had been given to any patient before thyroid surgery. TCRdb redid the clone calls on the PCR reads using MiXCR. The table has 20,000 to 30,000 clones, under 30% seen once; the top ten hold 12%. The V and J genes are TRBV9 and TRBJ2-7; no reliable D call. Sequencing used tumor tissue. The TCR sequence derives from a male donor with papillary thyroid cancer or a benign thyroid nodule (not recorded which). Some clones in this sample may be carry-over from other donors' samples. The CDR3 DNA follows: TGTGCCAGCAGCGTAGGGGAAGCGCACGACTCCGAGCAGTACTTC. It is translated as CASSVGEAHDSEQYF.